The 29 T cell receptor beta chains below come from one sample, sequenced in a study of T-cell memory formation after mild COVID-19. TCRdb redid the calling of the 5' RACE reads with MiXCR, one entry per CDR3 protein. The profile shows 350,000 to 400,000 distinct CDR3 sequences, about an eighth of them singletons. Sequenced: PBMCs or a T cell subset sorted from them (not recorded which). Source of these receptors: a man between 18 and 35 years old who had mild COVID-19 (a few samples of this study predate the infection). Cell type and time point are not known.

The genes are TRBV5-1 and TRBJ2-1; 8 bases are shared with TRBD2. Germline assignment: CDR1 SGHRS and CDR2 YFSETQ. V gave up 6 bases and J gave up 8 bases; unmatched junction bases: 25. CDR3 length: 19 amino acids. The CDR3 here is CASTPFTQTGTRSHHEQFF. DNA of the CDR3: TGCGCCAGCACCCCGTTCACCCAGACCGGGACTAGGAGTCACCATGAGCAGTTCTTC.

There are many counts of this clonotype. The CDR3 region has the DNA TGCGCCAGCAGCCAAGATCGGGGTCCCTACGAGCAGTACTTC. It yields the protein CASSQDRGPYEQYF. This chain joins TRBV4-3 and TRBJ2-7; possibly TRBD2 for D (5 bases). The CDR3 has 14 amino acids. Germline V CDR1 and CDR2: LGHNA, YSLEER. V was cut by 0 bases and J by 2 bases, with 8 bases left in between.

The CDR3 nucleotides read TGCAGTGCTAGAAATGTTGTCGAGGGTACGCAGTATTTT. It codes for CSARNVVEGTQYF. V and J are TRBV20-1 and TRBJ2-3; tentatively, D is TRBD2 (5 bases). In germline, CDR1 is DFQATT, CDR2 SNEGSKA (reference sequence). The CDR3 is 13 residues long. V was clipped by 2 bases and J by 8 bases, with 14 bases between them.

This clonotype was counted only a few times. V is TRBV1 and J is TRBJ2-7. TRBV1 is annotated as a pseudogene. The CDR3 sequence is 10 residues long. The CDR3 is CTSSQLEQYF. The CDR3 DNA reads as TGCACCAGCAGCCAACTCGAGCAGTACTTC.

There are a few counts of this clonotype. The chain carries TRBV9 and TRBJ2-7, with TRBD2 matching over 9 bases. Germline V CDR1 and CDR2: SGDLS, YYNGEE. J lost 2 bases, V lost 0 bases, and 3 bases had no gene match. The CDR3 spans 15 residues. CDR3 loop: CASSVDASGAYEQYF. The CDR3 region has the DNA TGTGCCAGCAGCGTAGATGCTAGCGGGGCCTACGAGCAGTACTTC.

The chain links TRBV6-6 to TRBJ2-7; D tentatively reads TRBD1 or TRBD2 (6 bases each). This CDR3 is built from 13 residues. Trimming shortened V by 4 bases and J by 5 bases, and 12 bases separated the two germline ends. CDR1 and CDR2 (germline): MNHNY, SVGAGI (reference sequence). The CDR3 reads CASSWAGEDEQYV. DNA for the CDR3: TGTGCCAGCAGTTGGGCAGGGGAGGACGAGCAGTACGTC.

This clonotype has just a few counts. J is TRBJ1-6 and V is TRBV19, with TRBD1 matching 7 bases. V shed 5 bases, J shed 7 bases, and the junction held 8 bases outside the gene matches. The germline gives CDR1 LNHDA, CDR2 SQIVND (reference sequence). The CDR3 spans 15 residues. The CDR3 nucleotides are TGTGCCAGTAGTCCTGGGACAGTCTCGAATTCACCCCTCCACTTT. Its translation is CASSPGTVSNSPLHF. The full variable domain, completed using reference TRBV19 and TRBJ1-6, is DGGITQSPKYLFRKEGQNVTLSCEQNLNHDAMYWYRQDPGQGLRLIYYSQIVNDFQKGDIAEGYSVSREKKESFPLTVTSAQKNPTAFYLCASSPGTVSNSPLHFGNGTRLTVT.

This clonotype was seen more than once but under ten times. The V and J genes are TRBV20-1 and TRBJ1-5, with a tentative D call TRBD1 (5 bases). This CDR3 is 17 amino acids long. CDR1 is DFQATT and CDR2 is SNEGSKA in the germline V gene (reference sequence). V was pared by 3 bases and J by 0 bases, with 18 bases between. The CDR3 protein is CSARGRWGDNSNQPQHF. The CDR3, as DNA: TGCAGTGCTAGGGGACGATGGGGGGATAATAGCAATCAGCCCCAGCATTTT.

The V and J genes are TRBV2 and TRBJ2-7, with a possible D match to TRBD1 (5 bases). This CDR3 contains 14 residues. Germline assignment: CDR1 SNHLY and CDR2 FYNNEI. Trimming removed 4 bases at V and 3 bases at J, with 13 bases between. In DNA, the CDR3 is TGTGCCAGCAGTGGCAGGGTTCTAAGCTACGAGCAGTACGTC. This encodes CASSGRVLSYEQYV.

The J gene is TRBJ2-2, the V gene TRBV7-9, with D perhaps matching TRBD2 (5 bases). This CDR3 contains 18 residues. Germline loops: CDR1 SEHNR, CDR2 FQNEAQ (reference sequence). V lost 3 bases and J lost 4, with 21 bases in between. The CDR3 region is CASSLAFRTPQPTGELFF. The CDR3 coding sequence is TGTGCCAGCAGCTTGGCCTTCCGGACTCCCCAACCCACCGGGGAGCTGTTTTTT.

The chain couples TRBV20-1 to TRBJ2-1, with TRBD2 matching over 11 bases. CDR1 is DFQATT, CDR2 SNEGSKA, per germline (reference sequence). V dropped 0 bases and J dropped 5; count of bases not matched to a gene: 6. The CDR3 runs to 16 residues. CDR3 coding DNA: TGCAGTGCTAGAGACTGGGGACTAGCGGACGACAATGAGCAGTTCTTC. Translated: CSARDWGLADDNEQFF.

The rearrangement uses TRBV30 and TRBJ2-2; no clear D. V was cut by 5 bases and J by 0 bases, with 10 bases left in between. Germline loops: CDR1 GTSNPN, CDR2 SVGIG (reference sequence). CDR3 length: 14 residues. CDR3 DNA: TGTGCCTGGTTGGCAGACGCGAACACCGGGGAGCTGTTTTTT. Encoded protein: CAWLADANTGELFF.

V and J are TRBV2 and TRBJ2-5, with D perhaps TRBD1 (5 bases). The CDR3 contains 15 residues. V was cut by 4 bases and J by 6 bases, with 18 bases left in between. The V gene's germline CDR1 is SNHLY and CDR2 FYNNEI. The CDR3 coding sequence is TGTGCCAGCAGTGCAGGTCCGGGCAGGGAACAGACCCAGTACTTC. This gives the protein CASSAGPGREQTQYF.

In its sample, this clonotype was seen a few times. In DNA, the CDR3 is TGCAGCGTCCGAACTAGCACAGATACGCAGTATTTT. Residues: CSVRTSTDTQYF. V and J are TRBV29-1 and TRBJ2-3; D not certain. Trimming took off 6 bases at V and 0 bases at J, with 7 bases between the two ends. CDR3 length equals 12 residues. The germline V gene has CDR1 SQVTM and CDR2 ANQGSEA.

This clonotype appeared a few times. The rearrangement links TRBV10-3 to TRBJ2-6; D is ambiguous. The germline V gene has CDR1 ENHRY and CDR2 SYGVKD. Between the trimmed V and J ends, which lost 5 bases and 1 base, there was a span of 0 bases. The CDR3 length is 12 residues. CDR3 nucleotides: TGTGCCATCAGTTCTGGGGCCAACGTCCTGACTTTC. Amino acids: CAISSGANVLTF.

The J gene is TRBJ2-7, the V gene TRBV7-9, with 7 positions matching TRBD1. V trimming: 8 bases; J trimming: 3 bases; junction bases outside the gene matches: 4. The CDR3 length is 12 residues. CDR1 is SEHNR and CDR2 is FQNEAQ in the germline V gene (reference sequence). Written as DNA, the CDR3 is TGTGCCAGCTCAGACAGGGACTACGAGCAGTACGTC. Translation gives CASSDRDYEQYV.

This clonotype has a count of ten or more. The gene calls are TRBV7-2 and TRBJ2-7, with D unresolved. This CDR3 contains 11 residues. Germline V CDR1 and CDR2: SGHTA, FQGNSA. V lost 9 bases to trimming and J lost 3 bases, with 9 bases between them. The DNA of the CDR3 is TGTGCCAGAGACGGTCACTACGAGCAGTACTTC. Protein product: CARDGHYEQYF.

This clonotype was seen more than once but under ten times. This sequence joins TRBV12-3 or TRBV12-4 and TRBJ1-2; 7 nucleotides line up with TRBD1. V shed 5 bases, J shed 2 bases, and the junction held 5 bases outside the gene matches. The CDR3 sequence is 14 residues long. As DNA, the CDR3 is TGTGCCAGCAGTCTCACAGGGGAGAACTATGGCTACACCTTC. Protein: CASSLTGENYGYTF.

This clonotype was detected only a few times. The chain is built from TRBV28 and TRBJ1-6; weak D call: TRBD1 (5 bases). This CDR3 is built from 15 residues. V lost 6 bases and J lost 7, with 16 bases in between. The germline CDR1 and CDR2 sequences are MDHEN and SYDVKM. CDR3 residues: CASSPPGAQNSPLHF. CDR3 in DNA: TGTGCCAGCAGCCCCCCCGGGGCGCAGAATTCACCCCTCCACTTT.

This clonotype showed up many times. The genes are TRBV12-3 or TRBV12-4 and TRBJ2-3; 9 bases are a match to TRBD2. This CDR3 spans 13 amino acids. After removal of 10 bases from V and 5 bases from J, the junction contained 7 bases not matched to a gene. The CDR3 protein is CAIAGGQEDTQYF. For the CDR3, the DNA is TGTGCCATTGCGGGGGGGCAAGAAGATACGCAGTATTTT.

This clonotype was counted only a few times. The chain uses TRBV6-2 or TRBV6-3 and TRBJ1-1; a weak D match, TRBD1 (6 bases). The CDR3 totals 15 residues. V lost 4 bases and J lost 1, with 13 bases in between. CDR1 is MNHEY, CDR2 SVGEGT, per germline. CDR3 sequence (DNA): TGTGCCAGCAGTTCTTTTGACAGGACGAACACTGAAGCTTTCTTT. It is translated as CASSSFDRTNTEAFF.

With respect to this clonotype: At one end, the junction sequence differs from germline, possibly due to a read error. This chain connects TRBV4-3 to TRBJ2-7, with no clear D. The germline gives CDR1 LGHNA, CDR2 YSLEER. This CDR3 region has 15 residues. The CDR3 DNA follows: TGCTCCAGCAGCCAAGATTTGGGATACGGTGGACAGCAGTACTTC. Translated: CSSSQDLGYGGQQYF.

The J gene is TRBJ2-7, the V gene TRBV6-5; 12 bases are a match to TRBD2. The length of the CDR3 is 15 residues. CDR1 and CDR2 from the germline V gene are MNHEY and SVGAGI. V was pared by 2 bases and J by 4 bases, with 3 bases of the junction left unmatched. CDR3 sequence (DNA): TGTGCCAGCAGTTACGGGACTAGCGGGTCATACGAGCAGTACTTC. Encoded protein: CASSYGTSGSYEQYF.

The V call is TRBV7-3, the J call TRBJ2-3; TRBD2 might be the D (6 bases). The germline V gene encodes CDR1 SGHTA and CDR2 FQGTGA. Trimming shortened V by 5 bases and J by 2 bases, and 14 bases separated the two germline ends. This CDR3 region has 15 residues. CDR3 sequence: CASSPYAGLTDTQYF. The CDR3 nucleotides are TGTGCCAGCAGCCCCTACGCGGGGCTCACAGATACGCAGTATTTT.

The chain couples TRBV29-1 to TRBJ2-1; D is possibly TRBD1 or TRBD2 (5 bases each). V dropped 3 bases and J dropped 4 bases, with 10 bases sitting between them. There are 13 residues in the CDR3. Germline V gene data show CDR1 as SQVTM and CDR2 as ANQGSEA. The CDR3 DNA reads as TGCAGCGTTGAGGGGACCATTTACAATGAGCAGTTCTTC. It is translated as CSVEGTIYNEQFF.

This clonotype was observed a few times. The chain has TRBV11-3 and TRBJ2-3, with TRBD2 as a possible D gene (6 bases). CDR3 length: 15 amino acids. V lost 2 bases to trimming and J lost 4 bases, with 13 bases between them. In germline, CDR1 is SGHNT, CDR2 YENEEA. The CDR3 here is CASSLRGGEADTQYF. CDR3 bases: TGTGCCAGCAGCTTACGAGGCGGGGAGGCAGATACGCAGTATTTT.

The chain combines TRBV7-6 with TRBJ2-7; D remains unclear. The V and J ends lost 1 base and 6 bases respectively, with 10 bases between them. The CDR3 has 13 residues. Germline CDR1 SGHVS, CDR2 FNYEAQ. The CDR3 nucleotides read TGTGCCAGCAGCTTAGGCTCCTGGACCGAGCAGTACTTC. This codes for CASSLGSWTEQYF.

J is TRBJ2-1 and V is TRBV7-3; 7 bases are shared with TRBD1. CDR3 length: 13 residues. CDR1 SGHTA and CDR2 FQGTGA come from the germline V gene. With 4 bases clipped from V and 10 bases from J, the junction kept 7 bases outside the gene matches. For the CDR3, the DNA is TGTGCCAGCAGCTCCAAGACAGGGTGGGAGCAGTTCTTC. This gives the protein CASSSKTGWEQFF.

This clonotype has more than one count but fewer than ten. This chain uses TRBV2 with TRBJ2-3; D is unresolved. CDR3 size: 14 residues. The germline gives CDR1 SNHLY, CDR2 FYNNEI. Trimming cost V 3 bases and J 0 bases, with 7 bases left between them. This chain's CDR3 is CASSEGWSTDTQYF. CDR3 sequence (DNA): TGTGCCAGCAGTGAGGGTTGGAGCACAGATACGCAGTATTTT. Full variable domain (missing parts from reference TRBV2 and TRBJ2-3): EPEVTQTPSHQVTQMGQEVILRCVPISNHLYFYWYRQILGQKVEFLVSFYNNEISEKSEIFDDQFSVERPDGSNFTLKIRSTKLEDSAMYFCASSEGWSTDTQYFGPGTRLTVL.